This T cell receptor (beta chain) derives from a study of vaccination and CD4 T cells after COVID-19. Study summary: Convalescent donors totaled six males and four females, including two who were Hispanic. The study, taken as a whole, reports: Investigators enrolled relatively few convalescent patients and included no early post-infection timepoints.

Researchers used the Oncomine TCR Beta short-read assay to sequence DNA from cultured CD4+ T cells. TCRdb passed the PCR reads through MiXCR, listing each CDR3 protein once. The sample shows 20,000 or so distinct CDR3 sequences, 50% of them seen only once. This sample's treatment: approximately 10-day PBMC culture with coronavirus spike peptide pools or control peptides (ViraFEST assay). Days 3 and 7 were when half the medium was replaced with fresh IL-2 medium. The V segment lost 0 bases and the J segment 5 bases; nucleotides outside the gene matches: 11. The CDR3 contains 18 residues. Germline-derived CDR1 and CDR2 are SGHTA and FQGNSA. Concerning this clonotype itself: Its matching antigen is unknown.

The TCR comes from a human donor who had recovered from COVID-19. V is TRBV7-2 and J is TRBJ2-3; 10 nucleotides agree with TRBD2. The sample was CD4+ T cells from blood, cultured in vitro. CDR3 region: CASSLALAGEGYGDTQYF. In DNA, the CDR3 is TGTGCCAGCAGCTTAGCCCTAGCGGGAGAGGGGTATGGAGATACGCAGTATTTT. Based on the CDR3 plus reference TRBV7-2 and TRBJ2-3, the full variable domain is GAGVSQSPSNKVTEKGKDVELRCDPISGHTALYWYRQSLGQGLEFLIYFQGNSAPDKSGLPSDRFSAERTGGSVSTLTIQRTQQEDSAVYLCASSLALAGEGYGDTQYFGPGTRLTVL.